Listed here are 17 T cell receptor beta chains from one sample, sequenced in a study of cytomegalovirus exposure and HLA in healthy donors. This PCR relied on a set of 60 Vbeta primers and 13 Jbeta primers. TCRdb's table, derived via immunoSEQ multiplex PCR, lists solely in-frame clones and lacks some. The sample has over 150,000 clones; 70% to 85% are singletons. The material sequenced was PBMCs. Every receptor here comes from a man aged 35 to 55 in good health and CMV-seronegative.

The chain carries TRBV5-1 and TRBJ2-1, with 10 bases identical to TRBD2. The length of the CDR3 is 15 residues. Germline V gene sequence: CDR1 SGHRS, CDR2 YFSETQ. Trimming cost V 4 bases and J 9 bases; bases outside gene matches: 10. The DNA for the CDR3 is TGCGCCAGCAGCCAGGACTCTAGCGGGGGACGTGAGCAGTTCTTC. It yields the protein CASSQDSSGGREQFF.

The CDR3 DNA reads as TGTGCCAGCAGTGAGGGACAGGGGGATCCCTACGAGCAGTACTTC. Its translation: CASSEGQGDPYEQYF. J is TRBJ2-7 and V is TRBV2, with 11 bases fitting TRBD1. This CDR3 has 15 residues. The germline CDR1 and CDR2 sequences are SNHLY and FYNNEI. After removal of 3 bases from V and 2 bases from J, the junction contained 3 bases not matched to a gene.

This rearrangement joins TRBV11-2 to TRBJ2-2; D possibly corresponds to TRBD2 (5 bases). The CDR3 consists of 16 residues. V was trimmed by 5 bases and J by 7 bases, leaving 20 bases between them. Germline V gene sequence: CDR1 SGHAT, CDR2 FQNNGV. The CDR3 region has the DNA TGTGCCAGCAGCACCCGGGGTCAACCTATCAGCGGGGAGCTGTTTTTT. This translates into CASSTRGQPISGELFF.

This sequence joins TRBV28 and TRBJ2-5, with 7 bases that match TRBD2. The germline gives CDR1 MDHEN, CDR2 SYDVKM. V shed 6 bases, J shed 5 bases, and the junction held 15 bases outside the gene matches. The CDR3 totals 16 residues. CDR3 residues: CASSPSLGGGLETQYF. DNA for the CDR3: TGTGCCAGCAGCCCCTCCCTGGGGGGGGGATTGGAGACCCAGTACTTC.

The chain joins TRBV7-2 to TRBJ1-1; D unresolved. This CDR3 contains 13 residues. CDR1 is SGHTA and CDR2 is FQGNSA in the germline V gene. Trimming cost V 2 bases and J 8 bases, with 12 bases left between them. The CDR3 DNA sequence: TGTGCCAGCAGCTTAAGTTTTTCGGGGGAAGCTTTCTTT. Its translation is CASSLSFSGEAFF.

The chain employs TRBV18 and TRBJ2-6; 7 nucleotides line up with TRBD2. This CDR3 comprises 14 residues. The J segment lost 9 bases and the V segment lost 3 bases, leaving 5 bases of the junction unmatched. Germline V lookup: CDR1 KGHSH, CDR2 LQKENI. In DNA, the CDR3 is TGTGCCAGCTCACCCCTAGGGGAGGGCAACGTCCTGACTTTC. This sequence encodes CASSPLGEGNVLTF. Complete variable domain (other parts from reference TRBV18 and TRBJ2-6): NAGVMQNPRHLVRRRGQEARLRCSPMKGHSHVYWYRQLPEEGLKFMVYLQKENIIDESGMPKERFSAEFPKEGPSILRIQQVVRGDSAAYFCASSPLGEGNVLTFGAGSRLTVL.

The J gene is TRBJ1-2, the V gene TRBV6-1, with unresolved D. Germline CDR1 is MNHNS and CDR2 is SASEGT. V was pared by 7 bases and J by 8 bases, with 20 bases between. The CDR3 sequence is 14 residues long. This chain's CDR3 is CASNHAVQDGGYTF. CDR3 sequence (DNA): TGTGCCAGCAATCACGCAGTCCAGGATGGAGGCTACACCTTC.

This clone has just a few counts. J is TRBJ1-5 and V is TRBV19, with 8 bases matching TRBD1. From germline, CDR1 is LNHDA and CDR2 SQIVND (reference sequence). The CDR3 length is 14 residues. V gave up 4 bases and J gave up 6 bases; unmatched junction bases: 5. In DNA form, the CDR3 reads TGTGCCAGTAGTAAGCAGGGGGCAGGTCAGCCCCAGCATTTT. The encoded protein is CASSKQGAGQPQHF.

V is TRBV5-1 and J is TRBJ1-5; no reliable D call. Germline V gene data show CDR1 as SGHRS and CDR2 as YFSETQ. Trimming removed 0 bases at V and 4 bases at J, with 5 bases between. The CDR3 covers 13 residues. As DNA, the CDR3 is TGCGCCAGCAGCTTGGGGGCGAATCAGCCCCAGCATTTT. The encoded protein is CASSLGANQPQHF.

This chain connects TRBV6-1 to TRBJ1-2, with a tentative D call TRBD1 (5 bases). CDR1 is MNHNS and CDR2 is SASEGT in the germline V gene. V was pared by 6 bases and J by 1 base, with 15 bases between. The CDR3 sequence is 15 residues long. For the CDR3, the DNA is TGTGCCAGCAGGAAGAGCAGGGAAGTTAACTATGGCTACACCTTC. It translates to CASRKSREVNYGYTF.

V is TRBV7-2 and J is TRBJ2-3; 11 nucleotides match TRBD1. Germline V gene lookup returns CDR1 SGHTA and CDR2 FQGNSA. Trimming cost V 5 bases and J 4 bases; bases outside gene matches: 8. There are 16 residues in the CDR3. CDR3 nucleotide sequence: TGTGCCAGCAGCCCCTGGACAGGGGGCAGGCCAGATACGCAGTATTTT. Translating gives CASSPWTGGRPDTQYF.

This clone was detected only a few times. This sequence joins TRBV29-1 and TRBJ1-1; D is ambiguous. This CDR3 spans 12 amino acids. Germline V lookup: CDR1 SQVTM, CDR2 ANQGSEA. V dropped 1 base and J dropped 5 bases, with 8 bases sitting between them. CDR3 in amino acids: CSVEAFLTEAFF. The CDR3 region has the DNA TGCAGCGTTGAAGCATTTCTAACTGAAGCTTTCTTT.

J is TRBJ1-1 and V is TRBV5-5; a possible D gene is TRBD1 (5 bases). The CDR3 contains 15 residues. Looked up from germline, CDR1 is SGHKS and CDR2 is YYEKEE (reference sequence). V was clipped by 4 bases and J by 0 bases, with 13 bases between them. The DNA for the CDR3 is TGTGCCAGCAGCCGAACGATGGACATGAACACTGAAGCTTTCTTT. The encoded protein is CASSRTMDMNTEAFF. Full variable domain (missing parts from reference TRBV5-5 and TRBJ1-1): DAGVTQSPTHLIKTRGQQVTLRCSPISGHKSVSWYQQVLGQGPQFIFQYYEKEERGRGNFPDRFSARQFPNYSSELNVNALLLGDSALYLCASSRTMDMNTEAFFGQGTRLTVV.

The count of this clone is one. This sequence joins TRBV9 and TRBJ2-3, with 8 bases lining up with TRBD1. The trim removed 3 bases at V and 1 base at J, leaving 13 bases unmatched. The CDR3 spans 18 residues. Per germline, CDR1 SGDLS and CDR2 YYNGEE. The CDR3 sequence: CASSARNLTGVGTDTQYF. In DNA form, the CDR3 reads TGTGCCAGCAGCGCCCGGAATCTGACAGGGGTCGGCACAGATACGCAGTATTTT.

This chain links TRBV11-2 with TRBJ2-1; 10 bases align to TRBD1. V gave up 6 bases and J gave up 7 bases; unmatched junction bases: 9. CDR1 is SGHAT and CDR2 is FQNNGV in the germline V gene. The CDR3 contains 15 residues. The CDR3 region is CASRRDRGLGNEQFF. CDR3 DNA sequence: TGTGCCAGCAGACGAGACAGGGGGCTCGGAAATGAGCAGTTCTTC.

V is TRBV28 and J is TRBJ2-7; 8 positions agree with TRBD2. Trimming at V came to 2 bases and at J to 0 bases, leaving 6 bases not matched to a gene. Germline V gene data show CDR1 as MDHEN and CDR2 as SYDVKM. The CDR3 has 16 residues. The CDR3 nucleotides read TGTGCCAGCAGTTTAGAGTGGGGACTAGTCTCCTACGAGCAGTACTTC. Protein product: CASSLEWGLVSYEQYF.

This clone has just one count. This chain uses TRBV2 with TRBJ2-3, with 12 bases lining up with TRBD2. This CDR3 spans 17 amino acids. Germline V lookup: CDR1 SNHLY, CDR2 FYNNEI. The V segment lost 2 bases and the J segment 1 base; nucleotides outside the gene matches: 4. CDR3 bases: TGTGCCAGCAGTGAATGGAGACTAGCGGGAGGCACAGATACGCAGTATTTT. Translating gives CASSEWRLAGGTDTQYF.